Listed below are T cell receptor beta chains from one sample, sequenced in a study of T cell repertoires in ileal Crohn's disease. Assay: immunoSEQ multiplex PCR; the TCRdb copy retains only in-frame clones and omits some. Of about 13,000 clones listed, roughly 73% are singletons. Sequencing was carried out using ileal tissue. These receptors were collected from an adult with Crohn's disease. Each CDR3 is given with its conserved first and last residue. The D gene is left open where the match is weak. Clone size is stated in some rows and not others, as once, few, many or a class when expanded.

j_call v_call d_call clone_size cdr3_aa cdr3_nt
TRBJ2-7 TRBV25-1 TRBD1 . CASSALGQRSTYEQYF TGTGCCAGCAGTGCGCTGGGACAGCGTTCGACCTACGAGCAGTACTTC
TRBJ2-2 TRBV9 TRBD1 once CASSVGQENTGELFF TGTGCCAGCAGCGTGGGACAGGAAAACACCGGGGAGCTGTTTTTT
TRBJ1-5 TRBV7-9 TRBD1 . CASSSSGTGGNQPQHF TGTGCCAGCAGCTCCTCCGGGACAGGGGGCAATCAGCCCCAGCATTTT
TRBJ1-4 TRBV7-8 . . CASSLNGGMNEKLFF TGTGCCAGCAGCTTAAACGGGGGGATGAATGAAAAACTGTTTTTT
TRBJ2-3 TRBV19 TRBD2 . CASSPLAGVQADTQYF TGTGCCAGTAGTCCACTAGCGGGAGTTCAAGCAGATACGCAGTATTTT
TRBJ2-1 TRBV6-1 TRBD2 . CASSVSGGADEQFF TGTGCCAGCAGTGTGAGCGGGGGGGCGGATGAGCAGTTCTTC
TRBJ2-7 TRBV10-2 . once CASSESRWQAYQDEQYF TGCGCCAGCAGTGAGTCCCGGTGGCAGGCTTATCAGGACGAGCAGTACTTC
TRBJ2-2 TRBV15 TRBD2 . CATSRTSGNTGELFF TGTGCCACCAGCAGGACTAGCGGGAACACCGGGGAGCTGTTTTTT
TRBJ1-6 TRBV10-3 . once CAISEGGTNSPLHF TGTGCCATCAGTGAGGGGGGGACTAATTCACCCCTCCACTTT
TRBJ1-2 TRBV10-2 . . CASNNGALYGYTF TGCGCCAGCAATAACGGTGCCCTCTATGGCTACACCTTC
TRBJ2-2 TRBV6-1 TRBD1 once CASSEGTGSGELFF TGTGCCAGCAGTGAAGGGACAGGGTCTGGGGAGCTGTTTTTT
TRBJ1-1 TRBV5-1 TRBD1 . CASSLRGTAVPEAFF TGCGCCAGCAGCCTCCGGGGGACAGCTGTACCTGAAGCTTTCTTT
TRBJ2-1 TRBV10-2 TRBD2 . CASSESGGAGNEQFF TGCGCCAGCAGTGAATCGGGGGGGGCTGGGAATGAGCAGTTCTTC
TRBJ2-3 TRBV7-6 . . CASSYSAGATDTQYF TGTGCCAGCAGTTACTCCGCGGGGGCCACAGATACGCAGTATTTT
TRBJ2-3 TRBV6-5 . . CASRLTDTQYF TGTGCCAGCAGGCTAACAGATACGCAGTATTTT
TRBJ2-7 TRBV5-1 . . CASSFRDNYEQYF TGCGCCAGCAGCTTCCGGGACAACTACGAGCAGTACTTC
TRBJ2-1 TRBV2 TRBD2 . CASVESSGNYNEQFF TGTGCCAGCGTAGAGTCTAGCGGCAATTACAATGAGCAGTTCTTC
TRBJ2-1 TRBV9 . . CASSPQRGASGPSSYNEQFF TGTGCCAGCAGCCCGCAAAGGGGGGCTAGCGGACCGAGCTCCTACAATGAGCAGTTCTTC
TRBJ2-2 TRBV12-5 TRBD1 . CASASSWDRGLSGELFF TGTGCTAGTGCCTCAAGTTGGGACAGGGGTTTGTCCGGGGAGCTGTTTTTT
TRBJ2-3 TRBV30 . . CAWSSNRGGDTQYF TGTGCCTGGAGTAGTAACAGGGGGGGAGATACGCAGTATTTT
TRBJ2-1 TRBV9 . . CASSVGVASYNEQFF TGTGCCAGCAGCGTAGGTGTAGCCTCCTACAATGAGCAGTTCTTC
TRBJ2-5 TRBV6-1 TRBD1 . CASSGGQGRIAETQYF TGTGCCAGCAGTGGGGGACAGGGGAGGATTGCGGAGACCCAGTACTTC
TRBJ2-6 TRBV11-2 TRBD1 few CASSLYPRTGQTGANVLTF TGTGCCAGCAGCTTGTACCCGCGGACAGGCCAGACAGGGGCCAACGTCCTGACTTTC
TRBJ1-4 TRBV7-6 . . CASSSDSSNEKLFF TGTGCCAGCAGCTCCGACAGTTCCAATGAAAAACTGTTTTTT
TRBJ2-5 TRBV5-1 . . CASSSVSGLKGETQYF TGCGCCAGCAGCTCCGTCTCGGGCCTCAAGGGGGAGACCCAGTACTTC
TRBJ2-3 TRBV6-1 . . CASSETADTQYF TGTGCCAGCAGTGAAACTGCAGATACGCAGTATTTT
TRBJ1-2 TRBV6-6 . . CASSYPRGEGYTF TGTGCCAGCAGTTACCCCCGAGGTGAGGGCTACACCTTC
TRBJ2-3 TRBV12-5 TRBD2 once CASGSWIGSGGTDTQYF TGTGCTAGTGGTTCCTGGATCGGTAGCGGGGGTACAGATACGCAGTATTTT
TRBJ1-1 TRBV7-8 . . CASSFPGSGTEAFF TGTGCCAGCAGCTTCCCTGGGTCGGGCACTGAAGCTTTCTTT
TRBJ2-5 TRBV5-4 . . CASSTGETQYF TGTGCCAGCAGCACCGGGGAGACCCAGTACTTC
TRBJ2-3 TRBV7-9 TRBD1 . CASSTGQGLDTQYF TGTGCCAGCAGCACCGGACAGGGGTTAGATACGCAGTATTTT
TRBJ1-1 TRBV7-6 . . CASSPHGTEAFF TGTGCCAGCAGCCCCCACGGCACTGAAGCTTTCTTT
TRBJ1-1 TRBV29-1 . . CSAETGGWFTEAFF TGCAGCGCAGAGACAGGAGGCTGGTTCACTGAAGCTTTCTTT
TRBJ1-1 TRBV19 TRBD1 . CASSHRGTEAFF TGTGCCAGTAGCCACAGGGGCACTGAAGCTTTCTTT
TRBJ2-3 TRBV7-2 . few CASMSLDSRLTDTQYF TGTGCCAGCATGTCGCTGGACTCCAGACTCACAGATACGCAGTATTTT
TRBJ1-2 TRBV7-8 . few CASSPYTNGYTF TGTGCCAGCAGCCCGTATACAAACGGCTACACCTTC
TRBJ2-7 TRBV27 . . CASSSYSGGAGSYEQYF TGTGCCAGCAGTTCCTACAGTGGGGGAGCGGGTTCCTACGAGCAGTACTTC
TRBJ2-7 TRBV18 . . CASSPNGQEGHEQYF TGTGCCAGCTCACCAAACGGACAGGAGGGTCACGAGCAGTACTTC
TRBJ2-7 TRBV10-2 . few CASRDSGMYEQYF TGCGCCAGCAGGGACTCCGGTATGTACGAGCAGTACTTC
TRBJ1-2 TRBV9 TRBD1 . CASSVGSGQNYGYTF TGTGCCAGCAGCGTAGGGTCGGGACAGAACTATGGCTACACCTTC
TRBJ2-5 TRBV5-1 . . CASSHRQRETQYF TGCGCCAGCAGCCACCGACAGAGAGAGACCCAGTACTTC
TRBJ1-1 TRBV10-3 TRBD1 . CAISPRTGETEAFF TGTGCCATCAGTCCCCGGACAGGGGAGACTGAAGCTTTCTTT
TRBJ2-7 TRBV28 TRBD1 few CASSSGGASFFEQYF TGTGCCAGCAGTTCAGGGGGCGCGTCATTTTTTGAGCAGTACTTC
TRBJ2-5 TRBV6-1 . . CASNEGGQETQYF TGTGCCAGCAATGAAGGGGGGCAGGAGACCCAGTACTTC
TRBJ2-4 TRBV29-1 TRBD1 . CSVEGQGRSIQYF TGCAGCGTTGAAGGACAGGGGAGGTCCATTCAGTACTTC
TRBJ1-1 TRBV7-6 . . CASSSHRDWGFEAFF TGTGCCAGCAGCTCCCACCGGGACTGGGGGTTTGAAGCTTTCTTT
TRBJ1-5 TRBV6-5 TRBD1 . CASSGIQGANQPQHF TGTGCCAGCAGTGGAATACAGGGGGCCAATCAGCCCCAGCATTTT
TRBJ1-2 TRBV2 . . CASSDTGNYGYTF TGTGCCAGCAGTGATACAGGAAACTATGGCTACACCTTC
TRBJ2-6 TRBV6-1 . few CASSREGAGANVLTF TGTGCCAGCAGCCGAGAGGGGGCTGGGGCCAACGTCCTGACTTTC
TRBJ2-3 TRBV5-4 . few CASSLAPNRDTQYF TGTGCCAGCAGCTTGGCCCCGAATCGGGATACGCAGTATTTT
TRBJ2-7 TRBV4-1 TRBD2 . CASSQEGVGGGSYEQYF TGCGCCAGCAGCCAAGAAGGCGTCGGCGGGGGCTCCTACGAGCAGTACTTC
TRBJ1-1 TRBV9 . . CASSPRGWGRTGAFF TGTGCCAGCAGCCCTCGGGGGTGGGGACGAACGGGGGCTTTCTTT
TRBJ1-2 TRBV5-1 TRBD1 . CASSLWGQGASDYGYTF TGCGCCAGCAGCTTGTGGGGACAGGGGGCAAGTGACTATGGCTACACCTTC
TRBJ2-1 TRBV14 TRBD2 . CASSVRTSGYNEQFF TGTGCCAGCAGCGTTCGGACTAGCGGTTACAATGAGCAGTTCTTC
TRBJ1-3 TRBV19 . . CASTGSNTIYF TGTGCCAGTACGGGGAGTAACACCATATATTTT
TRBJ2-4 TRBV11-2 TRBD2 . CASSKGTSGKNIQYF TGTGCCAGCAGCAAAGGGACTAGCGGTAAAAACATTCAGTACTTC
TRBJ1-5 TRBV10-3 TRBD1 . CAISTGGGQPQHF TGTGCCATCAGTACAGGGGGCGGACAGCCCCAGCATTTT
TRBJ2-2 TRBV5-1 TRBD1 . CASSSDRAGELFF TGCGCCAGCAGCTCGGACAGGGCCGGGGAGCTGTTTTTT
TRBJ2-7 TRBV30 . . CAWRSLKTASYEQYF TGTGCCTGGAGATCATTAAAGACAGCCTCCTACGAGCAGTACTTC
TRBJ1-1 TRBV6-5 . . CASSYTRGRETFF TGTGCCAGCAGTTACACCAGGGGCAGGGAAACTTTCTTT